The 13 T cell receptor beta chains below come from one sample, sequenced in a study of response to subunit inactivated influenza vaccine. Each CDR3 protein is one row after TCRdb ran MiXCR on the RT-PCR reads. The sample lists around 250,000 distinct CDR3 sequences; 10% to 15% were seen once. Specimen: non-naive T cells sorted from PBMCs, collected roughly 15 days before vaccination. These receptor sequences come from a man between 45 and 60 years old who received an inactivated influenza vaccine.

This clonotype was detected ten times or more. V and J are TRBV5-1 and TRBJ2-5; a weak D match, TRBD2 (6 bases). This CDR3 has 15 amino acids. Germline V CDR1 and CDR2: SGHRS, YFSETQ. The ends were cut back, 1 base at V and 6 bases at J, with 16 bases in the middle. The DNA for the CDR3 is TGCGCCAGCAGCTTGTACCCGGGAGCGGAGAAGACCCAGTACTTC. Translation gives CASSLYPGAEKTQYF.

This clonotype showed up just a few times. The chain couples TRBV6-2 or TRBV6-3 to TRBJ2-1, with unresolved D. This CDR3 comprises 11 residues. Germline V CDR1 and CDR2: MNHEY, SVGEGT. Deletions cut 2 bases from V and 10 bases from J, with 6 bases between. Here the CDR3 reads CASSYRVEQFF. The CDR3 bases are TGTGCCAGCAGTTACAGGGTCGAGCAGTTCTTC.

This rearrangement joins TRBV15 to TRBJ2-6; D remains ambiguous. Trimming stripped 4 bases from V and 0 bases from J, with 7 bases between. Germline V gene sequence: CDR1 LNHNV, CDR2 YYDKDF (reference sequence). This CDR3 has 15 residues. The CDR3 spells CATSMQLSGANVLTF. In DNA form, the CDR3 reads TGTGCCACCAGCATGCAGCTCTCTGGGGCCAACGTCCTGACTTTC.

As DNA, the CDR3 is TGCGCCAGCAGCACAGACAGGGGTGGCTACGAGCAGTACTTC. Amino acids: CASSTDRGGYEQYF. The chain combines TRBV5-1 with TRBJ2-7; 8 nucleotides line up with TRBD1. The CDR3 is made up of 14 amino acids. Germline CDR1 is SGHRS and CDR2 is YFSETQ. V lost 4 bases, J lost 3 bases, and 6 bases stayed unmatched.

The chain has TRBV4-3 and TRBJ2-3, with D possibly called TRBD1 or TRBD2 (6 bases each). Trimming removed 0 bases from V and 4 bases from J, with 17 bases in between. Per the germline V gene, CDR1 is LGHNA and CDR2 is YSLEER. The CDR3 totals 17 residues. The chain's CDR3 is CASSQEYGGRGPDTQYF. As DNA, the CDR3 is TGCGCCAGCAGCCAAGAGTACGGGGGCCGAGGCCCAGATACGCAGTATTTT.

This clonotype was picked up many times. This chain uses TRBV20-1 with TRBJ2-1, with TRBD2 matching 10 bases. V dropped 5 bases and J dropped 4; count of bases not matched to a gene: 5. CDR1 and CDR2 from the germline V gene are DFQATT and SNEGSKA (reference sequence). The CDR3 is made up of 14 amino acids. CDR3 coding DNA: TGCAGTGCTCCTAGCGGGAGTAAATACAATGAGCAGTTCTTC. Protein sequence: CSAPSGSKYNEQFF.

This clonotype came up once. This chain links TRBV10-1 with TRBJ2-2, with a possible D match to TRBD2 (6 bases). Trimming shortened V by 2 bases and J by 4 bases, and 8 bases separated the two germline ends. There are 14 residues in the CDR3. Germline CDR1 and CDR2: WNHNN and SYGVQD (reference sequence). The chain's CDR3 is CASSERTITGELFF. The CDR3 DNA sequence: TGCGCCAGCAGTGAGAGGACTATCACCGGGGAGCTGTTTTTT.

This clonotype has only a few counts. The V and J genes are TRBV2 and TRBJ2-2; 10 bases are a match to TRBD2. From germline, CDR1 is SNHLY and CDR2 FYNNEI. V gave up 3 bases and J gave up 1 base; unmatched junction bases: 2. CDR3 size: 16 residues. CDR3 DNA sequence: TGTGCCAGCAGTGACCCTAGCGGGGGGAACACCGGGGAGCTGTTTTTT. It codes for CASSDPSGGNTGELFF.

This chain connects TRBV10-3 to TRBJ2-2, with a possible D match to TRBD1 (6 bases). CDR1 and CDR2 from the germline V gene are ENHRY and SYGVKD. This CDR3 is 16 amino acids long. V lost 4 bases and J lost 2, with 14 bases in between. CDR3: CAISGTSGQNTGELFF. The CDR3 DNA sequence: TGTGCCATCAGTGGGACTTCGGGACAAAACACCGGGGAGCTGTTTTTT.

This clonotype was seen a few times. The J gene is TRBJ2-2, the V gene TRBV27; tentatively, D is TRBD1 or TRBD2 (5 bases each). This CDR3 comprises 16 residues. The V and J ends lost 7 bases and 5 bases respectively, with 20 bases between them. Germline V gives CDR1 MNHEY, CDR2 SMNVEV (reference sequence). CDR3 in DNA: TGTGCCAGCACCAGGGAGTTGTCCTCAGTGACCGGGGAGCTGTTTTTT. As protein: CASTRELSSVTGELFF.

This clonotype showed up just a few times. This chain connects TRBV10-2 to TRBJ1-5; D gene unclear. V gave up 0 bases and J gave up 0 bases, with 9 bases separating them. CDR1 and CDR2 (germline): WSHSY, SAAADI. The CDR3 is 16 residues long. The CDR3 spells CASSESHIYSNQPQHF. DNA of the CDR3: TGCGCCAGCAGTGAGTCTCACATTTATAGCAATCAGCCCCAGCATTTT.

The rearrangement uses TRBV6-2 or TRBV6-3 and TRBJ2-4, with D possibly being TRBD1 or TRBD2 (5 bases each). The germline V and J ends were trimmed by 6 bases and 0 bases, with 18 bases remaining between them. The CDR3 totals 17 residues. Germline lookup yields CDR1 MNHEY and CDR2 SVGEGT. CDR3 residues: CASSETGTSRAKNIQYF. CDR3 DNA: TGTGCCAGCAGCGAAACCGGGACGTCGAGAGCCAAAAACATTCAGTACTTC.

The genes are TRBV10-3 and TRBJ2-7; perhaps TRBD2 as D (6 bases). The CDR3 is made up of 13 amino acids. V lost 2 bases, J lost 1 base, and 6 bases lay in between. Germline V gene sequence: CDR1 ENHRY, CDR2 SYGVKD. The DNA of the CDR3 is TGTGCCATCAGTGAGGCGGGGTCCTACGAGCAGTACTTC. Translated, it gives CAISEAGSYEQYF.